Listed below are T cell receptor beta chains from one sample, sequenced in a study of cytomegalovirus exposure and HLA in healthy donors. Sequencing used immunoSEQ multiplex PCR; TCRdb keeps in-frame clones, though not all of them. Of 200,000 to 250,000 clones in the sample, 75% to 90% were seen once. The sequenced sample was PBMCs. These receptors were obtained from a woman in her late teens or twenties in good health and CMV-seronegative. Each CDR3 is given with its conserved first and last residue. D genes are given only for firm matches. The size entry is marked missing in some rows and otherwise reads once, few, many or a size class.

abundance	d_gene	v_gene	j_gene	CDR3aa	CDR3nt
.	TRBD1	TRBV16	TRBJ2-1	CASSHTRGQGADNEQFF	TGTGCCAGCAGCCATACAAGGGGACAGGGGGCAGACAATGAGCAGTTCTTC
.	.	TRBV20-1	TRBJ2-7	CSAIYRVQYF	TGCAGTGCTATTTACAGGGTCCAGTACTTC
.	.	TRBV4-1	TRBJ1-1	CASSQDGTGHLGAFF	TGCGCCAGCAGCCAAGATGGAACAGGGCATCTCGGGGCTTTCTTT
.	TRBD2	TRBV7-3	TRBJ2-3	CASRPPGLAGVVDTQYF	TGTGCCAGCAGGCCACCGGGACTAGCGGGAGTGGTGGATACGCAGTATTTT
once	.	TRBV2	TRBJ2-3	CASSPRTADLSTDTQYF	TGTGCCAGCAGTCCACGGACAGCCGACCTTAGCACAGATACGCAGTATTTT
.	TRBD1	TRBV7-2	TRBJ1-2	CASSLALGQGPGGGYTF	TGTGCCAGCAGCTTAGCGCTGGGACAGGGGCCGGGGGGTGGCTACACCTTC
.	TRBD1	TRBV4-3	TRBJ1-5	CASSQEYRGQNQPQHF	TGCGCCAGCAGCCAAGAGTACAGGGGGCAGAATCAGCCCCAGCATTTT
.	.	TRBV5-5	TRBJ2-7	CASSLEGGSSEQYF	TGTGCCAGCAGCTTGGAAGGCGGTAGTAGCGAGCAGTACTTC
.	.	TRBV4-3	TRBJ2-7	CASSQARIPKTARKSYEQYF	TGCGCCAGCAGCCAAGCTAGGATTCCGAAGACAGCGCGGAAATCCTACGAGCAGTACTTC
.	.	TRBV19	TRBJ2-4	CASSMNLGGKNIQYF	TGTGCCAGTAGTATGAACCTGGGGGGCAAAAACATTCAGTACTTC
.	TRBD2	TRBV18	TRBJ2-1	CASSLGTSGDEQFF	TGTGCCAGCTCCCTGGGGACTAGCGGGGATGAGCAGTTCTTC
.	.	TRBV11-2	TRBJ2-3	CASSLSILTDTQYF	TGTGCCAGCAGCTTAAGCATCCTCACAGATACGCAGTATTTT
.	.	TRBV2	TRBJ2-5	CAILVLNRGAGVETQYF	TGTGCCATACTGGTCTTAAATAGGGGAGCGGGCGTGGAGACCCAGTACTTC
.	TRBD1	TRBV5-1	TRBJ1-1	CASSRSQGASTEAFF	TGCGCCAGCAGCCGTTCACAGGGGGCGTCCACTGAAGCTTTCTTT
.	.	TRBV29-1	TRBJ2-5	CSGGGGEETQYF	TGCAGCGGGGGCGGAGGGGAAGAGACCCAGTACTTC
.	TRBD1	TRBV18	TRBJ2-7	CASSPTGGKYEQYF	TGTGCCAGCTCACCGACAGGGGGCAAGTACGAGCAGTACTTC
.	.	TRBV18	TRBJ2-1	CASSLWTPYNEQFF	TGTGCCAGCTCACTCTGGACACCCTACAATGAGCAGTTCTTC
.	.	TRBV7-2	TRBJ1-2	CASSLARIANYGYTF	TGTGCCAGCAGCTTAGCGCGGATAGCTAACTATGGCTACACCTTC
.	TRBD1	TRBV4-3	TRBJ1-1	CASSQEGTGLGEAFF	TGCGCCAGCAGCCAAGAGGGGACAGGGCTGGGTGAAGCTTTCTTT
few	.	TRBV30	TRBJ2-7	CAWSATGYEQYF	TGTGCCTGGAGTGCTACAGGGTACGAGCAGTACTTC
few	.	TRBV4-3	TRBJ2-7	CASSQEPGKAHYEQYF	TGCGCCAGCAGCCAAGAACCGGGAAAGGCGCACTACGAGCAGTACTTC
many	.	TRBV7-9	TRBJ2-6	CASRLDSYWANVLTF	TGTGCCAGCAGGCTGGATAGCTACTGGGCCAACGTCCTGACTTTC
.	.	TRBV5-8	TRBJ1-1	CASSLGQYLNTEAFF	TGTGCCAGCAGCTTGGGGCAATATCTGAACACTGAAGCTTTCTTT
.	TRBD2	TRBV7-2	TRBJ2-1	CASSSGTSKYFF	TGTGCCAGCAGCTCCGGGACTAGTAAGTACTTCTTC
.	TRBD1	TRBV2	TRBJ1-3	CASRVPAGGEGNTIYF	TGTGCCAGCAGGGTGCCGGCAGGGGGTGAAGGAAACACCATATATTTT
.	TRBD2	TRBV4-2	TRBJ2-7	CASSQSLGAGVLSEQYF	TGTGCCAGCAGCCAAAGCCTTGGGGCGGGAGTTCTCAGCGAGCAGTACTTC
.	TRBD1	TRBV7-6	TRBJ1-2	CASSLDWTGGYGYTF	TGTGCCAGCAGCTTAGACTGGACAGGGGGATATGGCTACACCTTC
.	TRBD1	TRBV5-1	TRBJ2-2	CASSLAGGDTGELFF	TGCGCCAGCAGCTTAGCAGGGGGCGACACCGGGGAGCTGTTTTTT
.	.	TRBV4-3	TRBJ2-5	CASSQGLARGQETQYF	TGCGCCAGCAGCCAGGGTCTCGCCCGGGGCCAAGAGACCCAGTACTTC
few	TRBD2	TRBV5-1	TRBJ2-5	CASSPLGAGGPETQYF	TGCGCCAGCAGCCCCCTGGGGGCGGGGGGGCCAGAGACCCAGTACTTC
.	.	TRBV15	TRBJ2-5	CATSRDRAGRETQYF	TGTGCCACCAGCAGAGATCGGGCAGGGCGAGAGACCCAGTACTTC
once	TRBD1	TRBV11-2	TRBJ1-1	CASSLVWGQYTEAFF	TGTGCCAGCAGCTTAGTGTGGGGACAGTACACTGAAGCTTTCTTT
few	TRBD2	TRBV29-1	TRBJ2-3	CSVGTSSSGDTDTQYF	TGCAGCGTGGGAACCTCCTCTAGCGGGGACACAGATACGCAGTATTTT
once	TRBD1	TRBV15	TRBJ2-7	CATSYETGGVDEQYF	TGTGCCACCAGCTACGAGACAGGGGGCGTCGACGAGCAGTACTTC
.	.	TRBV19	TRBJ2-3	CASMSFRTDTQYF	TGTGCCAGTATGTCCTTCCGCACAGATACGCAGTATTTT
.	.	TRBV11-2	TRBJ2-5	CASSRQETQYF	TGTGCCAGCAGTCGTCAGGAGACCCAGTACTTC
.	.	TRBV6-6	TRBJ2-7	CASRVGVSYEQYF	TGTGCCAGCAGGGTAGGGGTCTCCTACGAGCAGTACTTC
.	.	TRBV10-3	TRBJ2-7	CAIPVRPGGSCEQYF	TGTGCCATCCCGGTCCGGCCGGGGGGCTCCTGCGAGCAGTACTTC
few	.	TRBV5-4	TRBJ1-4	CASSLAWGTNEKLFF	TGTGCCAGCAGCTTGGCATGGGGCACTAATGAAAAACTGTTTTTT
.	.	TRBV9	TRBJ2-7	CASSVIRTVSSYEQYF	TGTGCCAGCAGCGTTATACGGACTGTAAGCTCCTACGAGCAGTACTTC
.	TRBD1	TRBV19	TRBJ2-3	CASSTVGRGQQDTQYF	TGTGCCAGTAGTACAGTGGGTAGGGGGCAACAAGATACGCAGTATTTT
.	.	TRBV30	TRBJ1-1	CAWSWENMNTEAFF	TGTGCCTGGAGTTGGGAGAATATGAACACTGAAGCTTTCTTT
.	.	TRBV2	TRBJ2-5	CASSEGRGRGETQYF	TGTGCCAGCAGTGAAGGCAGGGGAAGGGGAGAGACCCAGTACTTC
.	.	TRBV7-2	TRBJ2-6	CASSPQGVAGANVLTF	TGTGCCAGCAGCCCTCAAGGGGTCGCTGGGGCCAACGTCCTGACTTTC
few	.	TRBV2	TRBJ2-7	CASMPGYGYEQYF	TGTGCCAGCATGCCAGGGTATGGGTACGAGCAGTACTTC
.	.	TRBV14	TRBJ2-5	CASSPAWDTQETQYF	TGTGCCAGCAGCCCAGCATGGGACACCCAAGAGACCCAGTACTTC
.	TRBD1	TRBV18	TRBJ1-5	CASSLDRTGVSNQPQHF	TGTGCCAGCTCACTAGACAGGACAGGGGTTAGCAATCAGCCCCAGCATTTT
.	.	TRBV5-1	TRBJ2-7	CASSWETGSSYEQYF	TGCGCCAGCAGCTGGGAGACAGGTTCCTCCTACGAGCAGTACTTC